Listed below are T cell receptor beta chains from one sample, sequenced in a study of cytomegalovirus exposure and HLA in healthy donors. Here immunoSEQ multiplex PCR was the method, and the copy in TCRdb shows in-frame clones only, minus some. The data contain under 75,000 clones, 90% to 95% of them singletons. The material sequenced was PBMCs. The receptors derive from a man between 18 and 29 years old in good health and CMV-seropositive. CDR3s include the opening cysteine and the closing phenylalanine or tryptophan. D genes are given only for firm matches. Part of the rows lack a size; the others show once, few, many or a class for expanded clones.

d_call: TRBD1
j_call: TRBJ1-5
clone_size: .
v_call: TRBV6-5
cdr3_nt: TGTGCCAGCAGTACGACAGGGAGTAGCAATCAGCCCCAGCATTTT
cdr3_aa: CASSTTGSSNQPQHF

d_call: .
j_call: TRBJ2-7
clone_size: .
v_call: TRBV27
cdr3_nt: TGTGCCCCCCTCAGGCCTGTTGAAGGTGAGCAGTACTTC
cdr3_aa: CAPLRPVEGEQYF

d_call: TRBD2
j_call: TRBJ2-3
clone_size: .
v_call: TRBV5-4
cdr3_nt: TGTGCCAGCAGCTTGAGGCTAGCGGGAGGGTCTTGGGATACGCAGTATTTT
cdr3_aa: CASSLRLAGGSWDTQYF

d_call: .
j_call: TRBJ2-3
clone_size: .
v_call: TRBV5-4
cdr3_nt: TGTGCCAGCAGTTTAGCTGAGGCTGCTAGCACAGATACGCAGTATTTT
cdr3_aa: CASSLAEAASTDTQYF

d_call: TRBD1
j_call: TRBJ2-2
clone_size: .
v_call: TRBV28
cdr3_nt: TGTGCCAGCAGTCTACACCACCGGGACAGCACTACCGGGGAGCTGTTTTTT
cdr3_aa: CASSLHHRDSTTGELFF

d_call: TRBD1
j_call: TRBJ1-1
clone_size: .
v_call: TRBV5-1
cdr3_nt: TGCGCCAGCAGCTTAACAGGGGATGAAGCTTTCTTT
cdr3_aa: CASSLTGDEAFF

d_call: .
j_call: TRBJ2-5
clone_size: .
v_call: TRBV27
cdr3_nt: TGTGCCAGCAGTTTAAAGACGGCGGCACGGGAGACCCAGTACTTC
cdr3_aa: CASSLKTAARETQYF

d_call: TRBD2
j_call: TRBJ2-7
clone_size: .
v_call: TRBV30
cdr3_nt: TGTGCCTGGACCTCTAGCGGCAACCGCCCAGGGAACTTC
cdr3_aa: CAWTSSGNRPGNF

d_call: TRBD1
j_call: TRBJ2-7
clone_size: .
v_call: TRBV6-6
cdr3_nt: TGTGCCAGCGTGGGACAGGGGAACTACGAGCAGTACTTC
cdr3_aa: CASVGQGNYEQYF

d_call: .
j_call: TRBJ2-7
clone_size: .
v_call: TRBV7-9
cdr3_nt: TGTGCCAGCAGCTTAAGGGGGTCCCACGAGCAGTACTTC
cdr3_aa: CASSLRGSHEQYF

d_call: .
j_call: TRBJ2-1
clone_size: .
v_call: TRBV14
cdr3_nt: TGTGCCAGCAGCCAAGATCTGGAGGGAATGGGGCAGTTCTTC
cdr3_aa: CASSQDLEGMGQFF

d_call: .
j_call: TRBJ2-1
clone_size: .
v_call: TRBV6-5
cdr3_nt: TGTGCCAGCAGCCAGGAGGCTAGGGCCTACAATGAGCAGTTCTTC
cdr3_aa: CASSQEARAYNEQFF

d_call: .
j_call: TRBJ1-2
clone_size: once
v_call: TRBV27
cdr3_nt: TGTGCCAGCAGTTCCCCGACACGGAACTATGGCTACACCTTC
cdr3_aa: CASSSPTRNYGYTF

d_call: TRBD2
j_call: TRBJ2-7
clone_size: .
v_call: TRBV9
cdr3_nt: TGTGCCAGCAGCGAGTCTGGGCTAGCGGTAACCTGGGAGCAGTACTTC
cdr3_aa: CASSESGLAVTWEQYF

d_call: .
j_call: TRBJ1-3
clone_size: .
v_call: TRBV30
cdr3_nt: TGTGCCTGGGGCGGAAACACCATATATTTT
cdr3_aa: CAWGGNTIYF

d_call: TRBD1
j_call: TRBJ2-1
clone_size: .
v_call: TRBV7-2
cdr3_nt: TGTGCCAGCAGCCAAGGGGGCCTAGTCAAGCCATACAATGAGCAGTTCTTC
cdr3_aa: CASSQGGLVKPYNEQFF

d_call: .
j_call: TRBJ1-2
clone_size: .
v_call: TRBV28
cdr3_nt: TGTGCCAGCAGGGAGGACTATGGCTACACCTTC
cdr3_aa: CASREDYGYTF